This is a list of T cell receptor beta chains from one sample in a study of regulatory T cells in long-lasting Graves disease. A single record per CDR3 protein comes from TCRdb applying MiXCR to the multiplex PCR reads. The table records roughly 490,000 distinct CDR3 sequences, about 20% of them present only once. The specimen was peripheral blood mononuclear cells (PBMCs), collected when the disease was refractory, from a patient treated with antithyroid drugs. These receptors all come from a female donor with Graves disease. CDR3s include the opening cysteine and the closing phenylalanine or tryptophan. D genes are given only for firm matches. Clone size is shown for a subset of rows, as once, few, many or a class of expanded clone.

CDR3 length,V gene,clone size,D gene,J gene,CDR3 DNA,CDR3 protein
13,TRBV30,many,-,TRBJ2-5,TGTGCCTGGAGTTCCGTAAACCAAGAGACCCAGTACTTC,CAWSSVNQETQYF
13,TRBV11-3,few,-,TRBJ1-1,TGTGCCAGCAGCATTAACACGCGGTTGGAAGCTTTCTTT,CASSINTRLEAFF
15,TRBV6-1,-,-,TRBJ1-3,TGTGCCAGCAGAATTCAAAGGTACTCTGGAAACACCATATATTTT,CASRIQRYSGNTIYF
13,TRBV19,many,-,TRBJ1-1,TGTGCCAGTAGTATACTCGAGAACACTGAAGCTTTCTTT,CASSILENTEAFF
16,TRBV12-3/TRBV12-4,-,-,TRBJ2-4,TGTGCCAGCAGTTGGTGGCCAGACCGGGACAAAAACATTCAGTACTTC,CASSWWPDRDKNIQYF
12,TRBV30,few,-,TRBJ1-3,TGTGCCTGGAGTACTATACAGTACACCATATATTTT,CAWSTIQYTIYF
13,TRBV28,many,-,TRBJ2-7,TGTGCCAGCAGTACGGACAGTGGCTACGAGCAGTACTTC,CASSTDSGYEQYF
15,TRBV12-3/TRBV12-4,once,TRBD2,TRBJ2-1,TGTGCCAGCACCTATCGTGGGGGGGTGGACAATGAGCAGTTCTTC,CASTYRGGVDNEQFF
15,TRBV5-1,-,-,TRBJ1-1,TGCGCCAGCAGCTTGGGCAGCCTTATGAACACTGAAGCTTTCTTT,CASSLGSLMNTEAFF
15,TRBV11-2,many,TRBD2,TRBJ2-2,TGTGCCAGCAGCCGAGCGGGGGCGAACACCGGGGAGCTGTTTTTT,CASSRAGANTGELFF
14,TRBV19,few,-,TRBJ1-1,TGTGCCAGTAGTACCGGTCCTCGGGACACTGAAGCTTTCTTT,CASSTGPRDTEAFF
11,TRBV20-1,-,TRBD1,TRBJ1-2,TGCAGCACAGGGGGTCTAGTCGGCTACACCTTC,CSTGGLVGYTF
14,TRBV9,few,-,TRBJ1-1,TGTGCCAGCAGCGTAGTTGGGAGGTACACTGAAGCTTTCTTT,CASSVVGRYTEAFF
15,TRBV6-5,many,-,TRBJ1-2,TGTGCCAGCAGTTTCCGACCCTCCCCTGGAGGGGGCTACACCTTC,CASSFRPSPGGGYTF
12,TRBV12-3/TRBV12-4,-,-,TRBJ2-1,TGTGCCAGCAGTTTAGAGAGGGTTAAGCAGTTCTTC,CASSLERVKQFF
13,TRBV6-4,-,-,TRBJ2-7,TGTGCCAGCAGCAGGGACAAATCCCACGAGCAGTACTTC,CASSRDKSHEQYF